This is a list of T cell receptor beta chains from one sample in a study of blood T cell repertoires in COVID-19. Sequencing used immunoSEQ multiplex PCR; TCRdb keeps in-frame clones, though not all of them. The sample lists approximately 70,000 clones, 70% to 90% occurring once. Material: peripheral blood. These receptors all come from a human donor in a cohort sampled during active COVID-19. Both conserved end residues are part of each CDR3. The D gene is left open where the match is weak. Some rows mark clone size as missing; the rest say once, few, many or name a class of expanded clone.

V: TRBV28; J: TRBJ2-5; size: NA; D: TRBD2; CDR3: CASSLAAGDLQETQYF; DNA: TGTGCCAGCAGTTTGGCGGCGGGAGATCTCCAAGAGACCCAGTACTTC
V: TRBV10-2; J: TRBJ2-1; size: NA; D: TRBD2; CDR3: CASSGPSWWREGPANEQFF; DNA: TGCGCCAGCAGTGGACCCTCGTGGTGGCGGGAGGGCCCCGCCAATGAGCAGTTCTTC
V: TRBV7-9; J: TRBJ2-4; size: once; D: TRBD2; CDR3: CASSPGTSIQYF; DNA: TGTGCCAGCAGTCCCGGGACTAGCATTCAGTACTTC
V: TRBV19; J: TRBJ2-5; size: NA; D: TRBD1; CDR3: CASRRDRDPRTQYF; DNA: TGTGCCAGTAGACGGGACAGGGATCCCCGGACCCAGTACTTC
V: TRBV19; J: TRBJ2-3; size: NA; D: NA; CDR3: CASSTSVGREDTQYF; DNA: TGTGCCAGTAGTACCTCGGTAGGCAGGGAAGATACGCAGTATTTT
V: TRBV9; J: TRBJ2-2; size: NA; D: NA; CDR3: CASRLGSSGELFF; DNA: TGTGCCAGCAGACTAGGGTCATCTGGGGAGCTGTTTTTT
V: TRBV6-5; J: TRBJ2-1; size: NA; D: TRBD1; CDR3: CASRPTGGEQFF; DNA: TGTGCCAGCAGACCGACAGGGGGTGAGCAGTTCTTC
V: TRBV19; J: TRBJ2-1; size: once; D: TRBD2; CDR3: CASSITPSGTYNEQFF; DNA: TGTGCCAGTAGTATAACCCCTAGCGGAACCTACAATGAGCAGTTCTTC
V: TRBV6-5; J: TRBJ2-2; size: NA; D: NA; CDR3: CAGSNRVGELFF; DNA: TGTGCCGGCAGTAACAGGGTCGGGGAGCTGTTTTTT
V: TRBV25-1; J: TRBJ2-1; size: NA; D: TRBD1; CDR3: CASSDPPQGAGLANEQFF; DNA: TGTGCCAGCAGTGATCCACCACAGGGGGCAGGTTTGGCCAATGAGCAGTTCTTC
V: TRBV5-6; J: TRBJ2-5; size: NA; D: NA; CDR3: CASSLDPGTMQETQYF; DNA: TGTGCCAGCAGCTTGGATCCCGGGACAATGCAAGAGACCCAGTACTTC
V: TRBV10-2; J: TRBJ2-5; size: NA; D: TRBD2; CDR3: CASSALGTSEGETQYF; DNA: TGCGCCAGCAGTGCCCTCGGGACTAGCGAGGGAGAGACCCAGTACTTC
V: TRBV5-6; J: TRBJ2-1; size: NA; D: TRBD2; CDR3: CASSLGLAGSYNEQFF; DNA: TGTGCCAGCAGCTTGGGACTAGCGGGTTCCTACAATGAGCAGTTCTTC
V: TRBV7-8; J: TRBJ2-2; size: once; D: TRBD2; CDR3: CASSSDWGLGGTGELFF; DNA: TGTGCCAGCAGCTCCGACTGGGGACTAGGAGGGACCGGGGAGCTGTTTTTT
V: TRBV12-3/TRBV12-4; J: TRBJ1-2; size: few; D: NA; CDR3: CASSFTGPHGYTF; DNA: TGTGCCAGCAGTTTTACAGGGCCCCATGGCTACACCTTC
V: TRBV10-3; J: TRBJ2-5; size: NA; D: TRBD1; CDR3: CAISPGQQETQYF; DNA: TGTGCCATCAGCCCGGGACAGCAAGAGACCCAGTACTTC
V: TRBV5-4; J: TRBJ2-7; size: once; D: TRBD2; CDR3: CASSTGLAGGYEQYF; DNA: TGTGCCAGCAGCACCGGACTAGCGGGAGGCTACGAGCAGTACTTC
V: TRBV15; J: TRBJ1-1; size: NA; D: TRBD1; CDR3: CATSITRDSPTEAFF; DNA: TGTGCCACCAGCATTACCCGGGACAGTCCCACTGAAGCTTTCTTT
V: TRBV5-1; J: TRBJ1-1; size: NA; D: NA; CDR3: CASSLLEGVNTEAFF; DNA: TGCGCCAGCAGCTTGCTTGAAGGGGTGAACACTGAAGCTTTCTTT
V: TRBV5-5; J: TRBJ2-7; size: few; D: TRBD1; CDR3: CASSLAGQGSYEQYF; DNA: TGTGCCAGCAGCTTGGCGGGACAGGGCTCCTACGAGCAGTACTTC
V: TRBV7-9; J: TRBJ2-7; size: NA; D: NA; CDR3: CASSYLEYEQYF; DNA: TGTGCCAGCAGCTACCTAGAATACGAGCAGTACTTC
V: TRBV24-1; J: TRBJ1-5; size: once; D: NA; CDR3: CAPGAGGEAQPQHF; DNA: TGTGCCCCCGGGGCGGGGGGGGAGGCTCAGCCCCAGCATTTT
V: TRBV29-1; J: TRBJ1-2; size: NA; D: NA; CDR3: CSAKGRGADYGYTF; DNA: TGCAGCGCCAAAGGCCGGGGGGCGGACTATGGCTACACCTTC
V: TRBV6-5; J: TRBJ1-5; size: NA; D: NA; CDR3: CASKGGPGPQHF; DNA: TGTGCCAGCAAAGGCGGTCCCGGGCCCCAGCATTTT
V: TRBV6-6; J: TRBJ1-4; size: once; D: NA; CDR3: CASSSQGLNEKLFF; DNA: TGTGCCAGCAGTTCACAGGGCCTGAATGAAAAACTGTTTTTT
V: TRBV7-3; J: TRBJ2-5; size: NA; D: TRBD2; CDR3: CASSLETSGTGAQYF; DNA: TGTGCCAGCAGCTTAGAGACTAGCGGGACCGGGGCCCAGTACTTC
V: TRBV6-6; J: TRBJ1-6; size: NA; D: TRBD1; CDR3: CASSLGGGNSPLHF; DNA: TGTGCCAGCAGCCTAGGGGGCGGAAATTCACCCCTCCACTTT